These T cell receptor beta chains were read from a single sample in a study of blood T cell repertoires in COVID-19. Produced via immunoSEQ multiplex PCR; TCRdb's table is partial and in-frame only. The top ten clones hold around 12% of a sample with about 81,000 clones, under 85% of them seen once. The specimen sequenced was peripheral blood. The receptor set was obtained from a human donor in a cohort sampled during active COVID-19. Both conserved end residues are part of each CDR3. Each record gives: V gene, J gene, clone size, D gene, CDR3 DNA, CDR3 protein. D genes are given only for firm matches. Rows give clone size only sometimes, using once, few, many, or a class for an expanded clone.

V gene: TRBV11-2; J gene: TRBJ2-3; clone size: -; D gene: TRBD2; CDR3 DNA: TGTGCCAGCACCAAGCGGGGGGGGGCGCGCACAGATACGCAGTATTTT; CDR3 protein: CASTKRGGARTDTQYF
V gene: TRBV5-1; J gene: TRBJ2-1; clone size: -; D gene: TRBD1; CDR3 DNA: TGCGCCAGCAGCTCACAGGGGAGCCTTTACAATGAGCAGTTCTTC; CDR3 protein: CASSSQGSLYNEQFF
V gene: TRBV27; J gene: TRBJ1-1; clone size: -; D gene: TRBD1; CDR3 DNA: TGTGCCAGCAGAACCTCGGACAGGGGGCTGACTGAAGCTTTCTTT; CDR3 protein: CASRTSDRGLTEAFF
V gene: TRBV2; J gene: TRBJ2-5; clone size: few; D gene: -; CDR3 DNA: TGTGCCAGCAAAATCAGTCCCGGCGAGGCCCAGTACTTC; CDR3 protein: CASKISPGEAQYF
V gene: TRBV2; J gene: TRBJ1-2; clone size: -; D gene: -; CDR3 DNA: TGTGCCAGCAGAAGGGGGGGAATACAGGGTTACGTTGGCTACACCTTC; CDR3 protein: CASRRGGIQGYVGYTF
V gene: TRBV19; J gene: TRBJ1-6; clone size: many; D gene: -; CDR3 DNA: TGTGCCAGTAGTATTGCGGTAAACTCCTATAATTCACCCCTCCACTTT; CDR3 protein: CASSIAVNSYNSPLHF
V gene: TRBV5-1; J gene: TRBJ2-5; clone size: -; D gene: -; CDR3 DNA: TGCGCCAGCAACTCCGGAGGACCCGAAGAGACCCAGTACTTC; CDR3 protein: CASNSGGPEETQYF
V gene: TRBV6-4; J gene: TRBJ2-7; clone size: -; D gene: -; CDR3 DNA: TGTGCCAGCCTTTACTCACAGGATTTCTACGAGCAGTACTTC; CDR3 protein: CASLYSQDFYEQYF
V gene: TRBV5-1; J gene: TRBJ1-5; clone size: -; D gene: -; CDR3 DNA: TGCGCCAGCAGCTTGACGGGACACGACAATCAGCCCCAGCATTTT; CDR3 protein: CASSLTGHDNQPQHF
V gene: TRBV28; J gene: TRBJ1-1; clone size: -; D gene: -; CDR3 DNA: TGTGCCAGCGGAAACAGGGCAACGAACACTGAAGCTTTCTTT; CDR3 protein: CASGNRATNTEAFF
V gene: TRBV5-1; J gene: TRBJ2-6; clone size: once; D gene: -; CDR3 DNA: TGCGCCAGCAGCTTGGAAGGGGTCTCTGGGGCCAACGTCCTGACTTTC; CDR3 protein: CASSLEGVSGANVLTF
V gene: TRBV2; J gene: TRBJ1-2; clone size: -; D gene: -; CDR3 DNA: TGTGCCAGCAGTGAGATGGATGGGAGTGGCGGCTACACCTTC; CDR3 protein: CASSEMDGSGGYTF
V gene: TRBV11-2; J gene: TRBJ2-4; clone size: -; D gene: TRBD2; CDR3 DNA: TGTGCCAGCAGCCCGTTAGCGGGGGGGACGGAAAACATTCAGTACTTC; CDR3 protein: CASSPLAGGTENIQYF
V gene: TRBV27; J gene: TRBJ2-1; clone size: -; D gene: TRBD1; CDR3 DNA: TGTGCCAGCAGTACTAGAAGGGACAGGAATTCATACAATGAGCAGTTCTTC; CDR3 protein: CASSTRRDRNSYNEQFF
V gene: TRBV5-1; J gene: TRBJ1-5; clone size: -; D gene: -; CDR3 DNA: TGCGCCAGCAGTTCAGAGGGCGGCAATCAGCCCCAGCATTTT; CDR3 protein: CASSSEGGNQPQHF
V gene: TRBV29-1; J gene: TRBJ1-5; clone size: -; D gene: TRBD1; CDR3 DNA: TGCAGCGTTGGAGATGACAGGGGTCAGCCCCAGCATTTT; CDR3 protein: CSVGDDRGQPQHF
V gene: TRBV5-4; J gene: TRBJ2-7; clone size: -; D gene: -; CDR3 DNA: TGTGCCAGCAGCGCACAAAGCTACGAGCAGTACTTC; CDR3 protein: CASSAQSYEQYF
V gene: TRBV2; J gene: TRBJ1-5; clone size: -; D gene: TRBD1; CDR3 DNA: TGTGCCAGCAGTGAACACAGGGGGAGCAATCAGCCCCAGCATTTT; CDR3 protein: CASSEHRGSNQPQHF
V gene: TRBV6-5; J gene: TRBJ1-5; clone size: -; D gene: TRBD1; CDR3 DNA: TGTGCCAGCAGTCCACTGACAGGGGGCACTCAGCCCCAGCATTTT; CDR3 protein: CASSPLTGGTQPQHF
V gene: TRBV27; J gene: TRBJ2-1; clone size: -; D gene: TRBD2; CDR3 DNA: TGTGCCAGCAGTTCTTTCAGGACTAGCGGGGATAATGAGCAGTTCTTC; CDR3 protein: CASSSFRTSGDNEQFF
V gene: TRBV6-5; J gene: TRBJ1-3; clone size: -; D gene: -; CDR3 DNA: TGTGCCAGCAGTTACTCGCGGGCAGCCTCTGGAAACACCATATATTTT; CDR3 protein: CASSYSRAASGNTIYF
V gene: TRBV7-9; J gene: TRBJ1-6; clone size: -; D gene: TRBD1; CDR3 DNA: TGTGCCAGCGGAGGGGGCTCGGATAATTCACCCCTCCACTTT; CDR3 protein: CASGGGSDNSPLHF
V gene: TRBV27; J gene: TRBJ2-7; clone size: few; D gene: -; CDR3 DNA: TGTGCCAGCAGTTCAGCAAGTTTCCAGGGTGCTCGCGAGCAGTACTTC; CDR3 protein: CASSSASFQGAREQYF
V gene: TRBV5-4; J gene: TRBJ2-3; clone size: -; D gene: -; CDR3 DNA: TGTGCCAGCAGCTTCCTGACAGACTGGTTGGGCACAGATACGCAGTATTTT; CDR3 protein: CASSFLTDWLGTDTQYF
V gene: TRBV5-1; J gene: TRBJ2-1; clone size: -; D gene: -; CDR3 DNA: TGCGCCAGCAGCTTGGGGGGACAATCCTACAATGAGCAGTTCTTC; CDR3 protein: CASSLGGQSYNEQFF
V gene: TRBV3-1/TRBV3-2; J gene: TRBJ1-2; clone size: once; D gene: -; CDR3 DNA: TGTGCCAGCAGCCAAGGACTCTATGGCTACACCTTC; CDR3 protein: CASSQGLYGYTF
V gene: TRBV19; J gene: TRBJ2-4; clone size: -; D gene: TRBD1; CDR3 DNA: TGTGCCAGTAGTATTGGGCGGACAGGTGTATACATTCAGTACTTC; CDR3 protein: CASSIGRTGVYIQYF
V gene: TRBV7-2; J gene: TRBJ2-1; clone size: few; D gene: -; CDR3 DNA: TGTGCCAGCAGCTCCCGCAGGTACAATGAGCAGTTCTTC; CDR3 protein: CASSSRRYNEQFF
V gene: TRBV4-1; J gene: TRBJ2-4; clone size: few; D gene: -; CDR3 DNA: TGCGCCAGCAGCCAAGAAGTCAGGGAAAACATTCAGTACTTC; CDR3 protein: CASSQEVRENIQYF
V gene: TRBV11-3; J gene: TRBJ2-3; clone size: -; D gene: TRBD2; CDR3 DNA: TGTGCCAGCAGCTCCGCCGGGACTAGTTTTACAGATACGCAGTATTTT; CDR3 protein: CASSSAGTSFTDTQYF
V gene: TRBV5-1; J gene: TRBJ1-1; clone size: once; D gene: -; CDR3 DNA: TGCGCCAGCAGCTTGATTGGACAGAACACTGAAGCTTTCTTT; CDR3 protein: CASSLIGQNTEAFF
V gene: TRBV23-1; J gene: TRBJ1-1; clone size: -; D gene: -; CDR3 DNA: TGCGCCGTCAGCCGGGTCCCGGACAGGAACACTGAAGCTTTCTTT; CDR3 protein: CAVSRVPDRNTEAFF
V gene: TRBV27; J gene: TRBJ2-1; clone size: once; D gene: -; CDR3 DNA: TGTGCCAGCAAGGGCAGGGGCAATGAGCAGTTCTTC; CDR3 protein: CASKGRGNEQFF
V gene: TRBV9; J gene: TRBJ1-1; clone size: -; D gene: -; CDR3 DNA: TGTGCCAGCAGCGTAGCCCCCCGGGGAGCTGAAGCTTTCTTT; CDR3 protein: CASSVAPRGAEAFF
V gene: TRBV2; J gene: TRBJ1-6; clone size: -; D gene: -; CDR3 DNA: TGTGCCAGCTTCAGGCACAAGAATTCACCCCTCCACTTT; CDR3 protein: CASFRHKNSPLHF
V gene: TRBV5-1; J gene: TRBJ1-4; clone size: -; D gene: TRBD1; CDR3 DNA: TGCGCCAGCAGCGTGGGGGGGACAGGTACTAATGAAAAACTGTTTTTT; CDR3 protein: CASSVGGTGTNEKLFF
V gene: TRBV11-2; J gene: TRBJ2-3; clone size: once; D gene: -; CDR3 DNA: TGTGCCAGCAGCTTCCTAGGCACAGATACGCAGTATTTT; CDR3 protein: CASSFLGTDTQYF